In its sample, the clone carrying this T cell receptor (beta chain) was seen a few times. Its matching antigen is unknown. Whole-study results and caveats: Tumor memory CD4+ T cell TCR gene usage was found to cluster with blood and lymph node memory CD4+ cells and with lymph node naive CD4+ cells. Whole repertoires were not studied in the larger cohort, only one V-J beta rearrangement.

Treg sorting used a CD4+CD25+CD127-/low gate. Full-length variable regions came from constant-region reverse primers plus semi-nested Nested Universal Primer A PCR. MiXCR, applied by TCRdb to the 5' RACE reads, yields one record per CDR3 protein. The sample lists 52,000 or so distinct CDR3 sequences, roughly 20% occurring once. Trimming left V 4 bases short and J 0 bases short, with 7 bases between. The germline V gene encodes CDR1 SGHAT and CDR2 FQNNGV. The CDR3 runs 14 residues. The sample taken for sequencing was tumor-infiltrating Tregs sorted from the breast tumor. J is TRBJ2-4 and V is TRBV11-2, with D unresolved. The clonotype comes from a female donor with breast cancer. This chain's CDR3 is CASSSRLAKNIQYF. The CDR3 DNA sequence: TGTGCCAGCAGCTCAAGACTAGCCAAAAACATTCAGTACTTC.